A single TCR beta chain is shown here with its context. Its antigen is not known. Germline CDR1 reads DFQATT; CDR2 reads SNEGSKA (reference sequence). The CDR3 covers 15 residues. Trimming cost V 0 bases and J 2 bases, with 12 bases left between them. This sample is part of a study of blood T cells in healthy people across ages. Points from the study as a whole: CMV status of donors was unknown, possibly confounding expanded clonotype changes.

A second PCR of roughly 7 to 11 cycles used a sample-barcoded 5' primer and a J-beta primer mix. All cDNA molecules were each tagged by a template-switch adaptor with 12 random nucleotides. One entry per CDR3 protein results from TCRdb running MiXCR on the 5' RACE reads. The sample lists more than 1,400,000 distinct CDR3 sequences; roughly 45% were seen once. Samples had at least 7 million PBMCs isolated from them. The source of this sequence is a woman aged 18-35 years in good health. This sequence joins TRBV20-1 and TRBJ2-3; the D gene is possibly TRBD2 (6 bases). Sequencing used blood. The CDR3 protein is CSARDRGYATDTQYF. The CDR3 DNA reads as TGCAGTGCTAGAGATCGGGGGTACGCCACAGATACGCAGTATTTT.